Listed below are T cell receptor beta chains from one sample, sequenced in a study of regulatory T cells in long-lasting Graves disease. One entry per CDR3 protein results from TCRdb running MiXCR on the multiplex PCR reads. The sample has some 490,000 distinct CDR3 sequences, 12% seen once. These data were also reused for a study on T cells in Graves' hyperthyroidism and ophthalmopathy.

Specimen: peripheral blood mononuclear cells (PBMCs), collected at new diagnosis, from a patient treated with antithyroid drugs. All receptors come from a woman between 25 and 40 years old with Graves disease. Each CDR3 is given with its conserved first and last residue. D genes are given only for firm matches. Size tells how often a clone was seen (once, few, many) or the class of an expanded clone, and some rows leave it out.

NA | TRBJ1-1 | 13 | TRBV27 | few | CASSPRRGTEAFF | TGTGCCAGCAGTCCAAGGAGGGGCACTGAAGCTTTCTTT
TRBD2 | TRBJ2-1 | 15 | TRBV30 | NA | CAWMTLGLAYNEQFF | TGTGCCTGGATGACTCTCGGACTAGCCTACAATGAGCAGTTCTTC
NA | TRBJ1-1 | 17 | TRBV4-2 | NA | CASSQDGAGNKNTEAFF | TGTGCCAGCAGCCAAGACGGGGCAGGGAACAAGAACACTGAAGCTTTCTTT
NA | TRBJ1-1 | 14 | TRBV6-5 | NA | CASSYSVGNTEAFF | TGTGCCAGCAGTTACTCCGTGGGGAACACTGAAGCTTTCTTT
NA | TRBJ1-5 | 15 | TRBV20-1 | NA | CSARDSGQFNQPQHF | TGCAGTGCTAGAGATTCGGGGCAGTTCAATCAGCCCCAGCATTTT
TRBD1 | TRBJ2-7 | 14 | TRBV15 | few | CATSRAQGAYEQYF | TGTGCCACCAGCAGAGCGCAGGGGGCCTACGAGCAGTACTTC
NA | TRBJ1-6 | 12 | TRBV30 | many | CAWSVRNSPLHF | TGTGCCTGGAGTGTAAGGAATTCACCCCTCCACTTT
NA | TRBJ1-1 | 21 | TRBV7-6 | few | CASSLVGVISGHLPLNTEAFF | TGTGCCAGCAGCTTAGTGGGAGTCATTTCGGGACACCTCCCCCTGAACACTGAAGCTTTCTTT
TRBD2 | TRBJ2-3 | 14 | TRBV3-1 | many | CASSNGGRADTQYF | TGTGCCAGCAGCAACGGCGGGAGGGCAGATACGCAGTATTTT
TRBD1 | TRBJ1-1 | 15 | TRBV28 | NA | CASSFRTGDNTEAFF | TGTGCCAGCAGTTTTCGGACAGGTGATAACACTGAAGCTTTCTTT
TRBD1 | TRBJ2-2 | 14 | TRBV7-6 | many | CASSAPTGTGELFF | TGTGCCAGCAGCGCCCCGACAGGGACCGGGGAGCTGTTTTTT
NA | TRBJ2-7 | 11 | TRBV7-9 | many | CASSSSGLQYF | TGTGCCAGCAGTTCTTCAGGGTTGCAGTACTTC
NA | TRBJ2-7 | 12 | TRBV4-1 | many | CASSHIGDKQYF | TGCGCCAGCAGCCACATCGGGGACAAGCAGTACTTC